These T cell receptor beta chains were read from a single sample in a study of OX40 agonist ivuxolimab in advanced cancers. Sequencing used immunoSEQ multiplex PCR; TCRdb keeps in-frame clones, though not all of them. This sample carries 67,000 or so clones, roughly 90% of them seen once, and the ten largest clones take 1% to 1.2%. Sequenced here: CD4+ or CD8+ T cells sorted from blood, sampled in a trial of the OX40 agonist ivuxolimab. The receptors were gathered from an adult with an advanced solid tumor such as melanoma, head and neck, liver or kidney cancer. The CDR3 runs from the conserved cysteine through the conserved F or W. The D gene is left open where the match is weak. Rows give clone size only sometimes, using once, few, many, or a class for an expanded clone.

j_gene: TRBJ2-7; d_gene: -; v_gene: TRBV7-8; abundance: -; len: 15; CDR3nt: TGTGCCAGCAGCCCTCCCAGGGGGGGCTCCTACGAGCAGTACTTC; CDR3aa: CASSPPRGGSYEQYF
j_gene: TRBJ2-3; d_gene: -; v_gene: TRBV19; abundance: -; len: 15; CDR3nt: TGTGCCAGTAGTCGTACTAGCCGTCGGGGGGATACGCAGTATTTT; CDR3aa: CASSRTSRRGDTQYF
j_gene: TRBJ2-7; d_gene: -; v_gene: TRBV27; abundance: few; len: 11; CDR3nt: TGTGCCAGCGGAATAACCTACGAGCAGTACTTC; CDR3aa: CASGITYEQYF
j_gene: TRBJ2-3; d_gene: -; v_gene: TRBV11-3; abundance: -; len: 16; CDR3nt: TGTGCCAGCAGCTTAGGAGCTTGGGATCCACAAGATACGCAGTATTTT; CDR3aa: CASSLGAWDPQDTQYF
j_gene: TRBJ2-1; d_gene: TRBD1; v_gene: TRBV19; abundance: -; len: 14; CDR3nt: TGTGCCAGTCAGACAGGGTCCCGAGGGAATGAGCAGTTCTTC; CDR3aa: CASQTGSRGNEQFF
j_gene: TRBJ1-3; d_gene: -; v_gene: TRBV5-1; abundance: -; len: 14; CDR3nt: TGCGCCAGCAGCTTGGCAGGTTTGAGAAACACCATATATTTT; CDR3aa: CASSLAGLRNTIYF
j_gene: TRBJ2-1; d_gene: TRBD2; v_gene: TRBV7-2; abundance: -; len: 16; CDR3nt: TGTGCCAGCAGCTACCTTAGCGGGGGCTCCTACAATGAGCAGTTCTTC; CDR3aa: CASSYLSGGSYNEQFF
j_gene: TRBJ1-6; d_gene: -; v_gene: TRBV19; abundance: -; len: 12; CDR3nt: TGTGCCACTCGACTTACCCATTCACCCCTCCACTTT; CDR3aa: CATRLTHSPLHF
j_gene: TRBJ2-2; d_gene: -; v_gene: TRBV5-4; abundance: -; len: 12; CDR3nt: TGTGCCAGCAGCGTCGGGGGCCGGGAGCTGTTTTTT; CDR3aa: CASSVGGRELFF
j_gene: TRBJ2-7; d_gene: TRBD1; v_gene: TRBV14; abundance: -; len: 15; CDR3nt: TGTGCCAGCAGCCAGCCCGGGACAGGGTCTAACGAGCAGTACTTC; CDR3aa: CASSQPGTGSNEQYF
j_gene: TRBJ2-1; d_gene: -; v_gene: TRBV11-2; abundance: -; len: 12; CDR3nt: TGTGCCAGCAGCTTGTCCCACAATGAGCAGTTCTTC; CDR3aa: CASSLSHNEQFF
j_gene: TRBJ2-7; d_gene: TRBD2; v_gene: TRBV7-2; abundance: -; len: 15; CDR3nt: TGTGCCAGCAGCTTAGCGACTAGCGGGGGGTACGAGCAGTACTTC; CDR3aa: CASSLATSGGYEQYF
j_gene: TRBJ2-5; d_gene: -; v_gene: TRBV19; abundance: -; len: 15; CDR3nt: TGTGCCAGTAGTATCCCGACAGTGAGCGGGGAGACCCAGTACTTC; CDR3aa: CASSIPTVSGETQYF
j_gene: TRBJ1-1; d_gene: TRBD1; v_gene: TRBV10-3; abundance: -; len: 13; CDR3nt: TGTGCCATCACCGGACAGGCAGGAACTGAAGCTTTCTTT; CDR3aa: CAITGQAGTEAFF
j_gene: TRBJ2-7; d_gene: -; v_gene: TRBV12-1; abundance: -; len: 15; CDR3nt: TGTGCCAGCAGCAGCGGACTAGCGGTTTCCTACGAGCAGTACTTC; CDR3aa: CASSSGLAVSYEQYF
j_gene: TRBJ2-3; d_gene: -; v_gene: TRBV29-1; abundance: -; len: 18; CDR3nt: TGCAGCGCTCTACCCCAAAGGAGGACACGACGGGGCACAGATACGCAGTATTTT; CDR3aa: CSALPQRRTRRGTDTQYF
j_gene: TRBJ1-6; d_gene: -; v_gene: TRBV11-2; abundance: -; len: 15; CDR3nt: TGTGCCAGCAGCTTAGGGTGGGCCGGGAATTCACCCCTCCACTTT; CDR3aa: CASSLGWAGNSPLHF
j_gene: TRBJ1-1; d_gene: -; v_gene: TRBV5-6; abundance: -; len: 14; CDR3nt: TGTGCCAGCAGCTTGGCCTCTACAAACACTGAAGCTTTCTTT; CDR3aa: CASSLASTNTEAFF
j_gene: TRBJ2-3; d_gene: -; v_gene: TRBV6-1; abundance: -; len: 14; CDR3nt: TGTGCCAGCTCTCGGGGGAAAGGTACAGATACGCAGTATTTT; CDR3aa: CASSRGKGTDTQYF
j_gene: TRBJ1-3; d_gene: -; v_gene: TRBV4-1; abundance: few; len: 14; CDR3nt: TGCGCCAGCAGCCAAGAACCGACGGGGGTTTGGATATATTTT; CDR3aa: CASSQEPTGVWIYF
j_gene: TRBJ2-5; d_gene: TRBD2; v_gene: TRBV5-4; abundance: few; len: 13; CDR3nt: TGTGCCAGCAGCTACGGGGGGAGGGAGACCCAGTACTTC; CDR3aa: CASSYGGRETQYF
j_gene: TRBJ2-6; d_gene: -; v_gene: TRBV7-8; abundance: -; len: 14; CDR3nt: TGTGCCAGCAGAGAGGGGGCTGGGGCCAACGTCCTGACTTTC; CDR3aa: CASREGAGANVLTF
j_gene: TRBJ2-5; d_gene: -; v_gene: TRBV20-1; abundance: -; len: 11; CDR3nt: TGCAGTGCTAGTGAGAGGGAGACCCAGTACTTC; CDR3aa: CSASERETQYF
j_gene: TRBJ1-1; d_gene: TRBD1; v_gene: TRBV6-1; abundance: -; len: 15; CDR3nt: TGTGCCAGCAGTCAACAGGGGATGGGGAACACTGAAGCTTTCTTT; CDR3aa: CASSQQGMGNTEAFF